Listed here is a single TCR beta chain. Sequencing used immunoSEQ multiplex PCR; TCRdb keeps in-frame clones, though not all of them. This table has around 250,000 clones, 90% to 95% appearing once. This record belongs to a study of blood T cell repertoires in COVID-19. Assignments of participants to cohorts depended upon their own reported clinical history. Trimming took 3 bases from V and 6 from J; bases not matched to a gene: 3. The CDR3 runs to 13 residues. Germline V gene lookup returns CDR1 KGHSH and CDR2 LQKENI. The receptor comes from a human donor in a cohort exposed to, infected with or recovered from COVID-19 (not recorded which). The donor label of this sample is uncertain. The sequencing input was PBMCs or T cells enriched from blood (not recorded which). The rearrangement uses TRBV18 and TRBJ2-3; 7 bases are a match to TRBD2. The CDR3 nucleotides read TGTGCCAGCTCACCCAACGGGGGGGATACGCAGTATTTT. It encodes CASSPNGGDTQYF.